Below, one T cell receptor (beta chain) is given with its context. No cognate antigen has been identified for it. No base quality values were provided; no much bigger clone lies one nucleotide off. The sample is drawn from a study of shared clonotypes between healthy human individuals (dated by TCRdb to about 2020). A note on the overall study: The cohort comprised a couple of women and a few men aged 18 to 49 years. To increase sequencing depth and limit assay-specific biases, different laboratories used diverse techniques to prepare libraries and sequence TCR repertoires. Between about 0.85 and 9.5 billion PBMCs per donor were obtained by leukapheresis. For each donor, CD4 naive and CD4 memory were each given three plates, CD8 naive was given two plates, and CD8 memory was given one plate. To estimate repertoire size and how much clonotype sharing occurs between individuals, the study deeply sequenced the blood TCR repertoires of five healthy adults.

The donors were healthy, HIV-negative adults with no recently reported acute infections or vaccinations. Every donor was a Caucasian adult living in Nashville, Tennessee, USA. CD4+ T cells were enriched through magnetic negative selection, after which naive cells were positively selected on CD45RA and the remaining negative fraction served as the memory subset. Blood was collected by leukapheresis, and PBMCs were isolated by Ficoll-Histopaque density gradient centrifugation and then cryopreserved in liquid nitrogen vapor phase. Purity and quantity of every magnetically sorted T cell population were checked by analytical flow cytometry. From each sorted fraction, genomic DNA was isolated and quantified by UV absorbance on a Nanodrop 2000c. V trim: 8 bases; J trim: 5 bases; unmatched bases: 9. CDR1 and CDR2 were assigned from the germline V gene as MNHEY and SVGAGI. Including the terminal cysteine and phenylalanine, the CDR3 comprises 14 residues. The read is trimmed to its CDR3 DNA, 42 bases read in frame from base 1.

The research as a whole found: Because the study included only a small number of donors, the genetic and exposure-history diversity represented was limited. Pairwise subsampling indicated that sequencing depth was expected to affect the degree of clonotype sharing among donors. Clonotypes shared by all four sorted-subset donors showed higher generation probabilities than non-shared clonotypes. Naive subsets generally had larger estimated clonotype richness than memory subsets. Sampling was limited to blood, and TCR repertoires in tissue likely differ from TCR repertoires in blood. Even with the large sequencing depth, rarefaction of the sorted-subset datasets indicated that sequencing was incomplete. Sharing across a few donors was observed for around 4.8% of naive CD4, about 4% of naive CD8, 2% to 2.5% of memory CD4, and around 0.4% of memory CD8 clonotypes.

Using the deep immunoSEQ assay, multiplex PCR amplified TCR CDR3 regions from genomic DNA. For each cell subset, the extracted genomic DNA was distributed evenly across all wells of several immunoSEQ 96-well plates, and each plate served as one replicate. For sorted subsets, approximately 0.2 ug of genomic DNA, equivalent to some 30,000 T cell genomes, went into each replicate PCR. Purified libraries were measured with a Qubit 3.0 fluorometer, size-checked on a Bioanalyzer 2100, and measured again with the KAPA Library Quantification kit. Each immunoSEQ 96-well plate was sequenced on its own single-read 150-cycle Illumina NextSeq 550 flow cell. The original methods were these. Because only junctional sequences without quality scores were contained in the immunoSEQ output, filtering matching that applied to full-length reads could not be performed. To assign V/J genes and CDR3, sequences were annotated against IMGT germline references using PyIR, a Python wrapper for IgBLAST v1.9. Any read was removed if the V/J assignment was weak (E-value above 1e-6), the CDR3 was missing, or the read contained stop codons, out-of-frame junctions, or ambiguous translated residues. V3J clonotypes were defined as sequences sharing an identical inferred V gene, J gene, and CDR3 amino acid sequence. Percentage overlap between repertoires was computed as shared unique clonotypes divided by the size of the smaller repertoire. Richness of each repertoire was evaluated using RTK rarefaction, the Chao1 estimator, and Recon v2.1 estimates of unobserved clonotypes. Generation probabilities were computed with OLGA for all TCRbeta clonotypes obtained by the gDNA method from several donors. Here the immuneACCESS table is served through TCRdb, limited to in-frame sequences with V and J called. Missing clones are a known gap in these copies; in checked studies unresolved V genes cover under half, and the rest lacks a known reason. That table supplies the V and J calls and clone size; D and trimming were determined from the DNA. Present in this sample are roughly 2.6 million clones, just over 90% of which were seen just once. The top ten clones comprise over 0.12% of the sample.

The sequence joins TRBV6-5 to TRBJ2-7, and 10 junctional nucleotides match TRBD1. Sequencing was done on a sample of naive CD4+ T cells sorted from blood. The cell subset or site label of this sample denotes: CD45RA+ positively selected. This receptor was taken from a man between 18 and 35 years old in good health. The bases read TGTGCCAGCTGGTTAGGGACAGGGGCCCACGAGCAGTACTTC. Its protein reads: CASWLGTGAHEQYF.